The 27 T cell receptor beta chains below come from one sample, sequenced in a study of graft-versus-host responses after intestinal transplantation. Antigens of these TCRs are unknown. Using immunoSEQ multiplex PCR, the repertoire was profiled, and TCRdb retains in-frame clones only, with some absent. The sample lists about 110,000 clones, approximately 90% occurring once. Sequenced material: unstimulated CD4+ T cells sorted from spleen or lymph node cells, taken before transplant. All receptors come from a human donor who was the organ donor for an intestinal transplant.

This chain uses TRBV30 with TRBJ2-2; 14 positions agree with TRBD2. CDR1 GTSNPN and CDR2 SVGIG come from the germline V gene (reference sequence). J lost 1 base, V lost 8 bases, and 3 bases had no gene match. The CDR3 length is 15 residues. CDR3 bases: TGTGCCCGGGGACTAGCGGGAGTGAACACCGGGGAGCTGTTTTTT. Its protein product is CARGLAGVNTGELFF. Filled out from reference TRBV30 and TRBJ2-2, the complete variable domain reads SQTIHQWPATLVQPVGSPLSLECTVEGTSNPNLYWYRQAAGRGLQLLFYSVGIGQISSEVPQNLSASRPQDRQFILSSKKLLLSDSGFYLCARGLAGVNTGELFFGEGSRLTVL.

The CDR3, as DNA: TGTGCCAGCAGTTACCTAGCGGGAGGCTACGAGCAGTACTTC. Its protein is CASSYLAGGYEQYF. The chain uses TRBV6-5 and TRBJ2-7; 11 bases are shared with TRBD2. The junction had 0 bases not matched to a gene; V was cut back by 2 bases and J by 3 bases. The CDR3 covers 14 residues. Looked up from germline, CDR1 is MNHEY and CDR2 is SVGAGI.

This clone was counted only a few times. The rearrangement joins TRBV6-5 to TRBJ1-1; D call uncertain. V shed 2 bases and J shed 5 bases, with 15 bases lying between them. This CDR3 contains 15 residues. Germline CDR1 MNHEY, CDR2 SVGAGI. CDR3 bases: TGTGCCAGCAGTTACAGGTTAACCCCGAGGACTGAAGCTTTCTTT. It specifies CASSYRLTPRTEAFF.

J is TRBJ1-5 and V is TRBV19, with 10 bases aligning to TRBD1. Germline V gives CDR1 LNHDA, CDR2 SQIVND (reference sequence). The junction had 5 bases not matched to a gene; V was cut back by 2 bases and J by 4 bases. The length of the CDR3 is 16 residues. CDR3 sequence: CASSIRDRGGNQPQHF. CDR3 nucleotides: TGTGCCAGTAGTATAAGGGACAGGGGAGGTAATCAGCCCCAGCATTTT.

V gene TRBV19 combines with J gene TRBJ2-3; 13 bases fit TRBD2. Germline CDR1 and CDR2: LNHDA and SQIVND (reference sequence). This CDR3 is 16 amino acids long. The J segment lost 9 bases and the V segment lost 4 bases, leaving 10 bases of the junction unmatched. CDR3 residues: CASSRRLAGGLGTQYF. CDR3 DNA: TGTGCCAGTAGTAGGAGACTAGCGGGAGGTTTGGGCACGCAGTATTTT.

The V call is TRBV7-2, the J call TRBJ2-7; no definite D call. CDR1 is SGHTA, CDR2 FQGNSA, per germline. The CDR3 has 15 residues. V lost 1 base and J 0 bases, leaving 10 bases between the germline ends. CDR3 residues: CASSLESVPSYEQYF. The CDR3 DNA is TGTGCCAGCAGCTTAGAAAGCGTCCCCTCCTACGAGCAGTACTTC. Complete variable domain (other parts from reference TRBV7-2 and TRBJ2-7): GAGVSQSPSNKVTEKGKDVELRCDPISGHTALYWYRQSLGQGLEFLIYFQGNSAPDKSGLPSDRFSAERTGGSVSTLTIQRTQQEDSAVYLCASSLESVPSYEQYFGPGTRLTVT.

The V call is TRBV25-1, the J call TRBJ2-7; 8 bases are a match to TRBD1. The CDR3 length is 15 residues. CDR1 MGHDK and CDR2 SYGVNS come from the germline V gene. V shed 4 bases and J 1 base; nucleotides not matched to a gene: 6. The CDR3: CASSAGTGLSYEQYF. The CDR3 DNA reads as TGTGCCAGCAGTGCCGGGACAGGCCTTTCCTACGAGCAGTACTTC.

The chain links TRBV28 to TRBJ2-7, with D uncertain. The CDR3 consists of 12 residues. With 6 bases removed from V and 1 base from J, the gap between germline ends came to 7 bases. Germline V lookup: CDR1 MDHEN, CDR2 SYDVKM. The CDR3, as DNA: TGTGCCAGCAGCACCCATTCCTACGAGCAGTACTTC. It yields the protein CASSTHSYEQYF.

This clone appeared once. This chain connects TRBV4-3 to TRBJ2-3, with TRBD2 matching 13 bases. V shed 0 bases, J shed 0 bases, and the junction held 6 bases outside the gene matches. From germline, CDR1 is LGHNA and CDR2 YSLEER. The CDR3 contains 19 residues. CDR3 loop: CASSQDRTSGRYSTDTQYF. CDR3 nucleotide sequence: TGCGCCAGCAGCCAAGACAGGACTAGCGGGAGATATAGCACAGATACGCAGTATTTT.

Notes on this clone: The identical CDR3 is also encoded by other nucleotide sequences in the sample. The chain recombines TRBV7-2 with TRBJ2-3; D remains unclear. The CDR3 has 13 residues. Germline-derived CDR1 and CDR2 are SGHTA and FQGNSA. V was clipped by 1 base and J by 3 bases, with 5 bases between them. The chain's CDR3 is CASSLGGTDTQYF. The CDR3 nucleotides are TGTGCCAGCAGCTTAGGTGGTACAGATACGCAGTATTTT.

On this clone itself: Different DNA sequences within this sample yield the same CDR3. In DNA form, the CDR3 reads TGTGCCAGCAGTCAAGGGAACTATGGCTACACCTTC. This gives the protein CASSQGNYGYTF. The chain has TRBV6-5 and TRBJ1-2, with D unclear. Germline V gives CDR1 MNHEY, CDR2 SVGAGI. Trimming took 5 bases from V and 2 from J, leaving 6 bases between them. The CDR3 has 12 amino acids.

The chain employs TRBV10-3 and TRBJ1-2; weak D call: TRBD1 (5 bases). The CDR3 consists of 17 residues. The V and J ends lost 0 bases and 3 bases respectively, with 17 bases between them. Germline CDR1 and CDR2: ENHRY and SYGVKD. The CDR3 is CAISESGTQSSDYGYTF. For the CDR3, the DNA is TGTGCCATCAGTGAGTCCGGGACCCAAAGTTCGGACTATGGCTACACCTTC.

J is TRBJ1-1 and V is TRBV6-4, with a weak D call TRBD1 (5 bases). V was trimmed by 5 bases and J by 7 bases, leaving 26 bases between them. Germline V CDR1 and CDR2: MRHNA, SNTAGT. The CDR3 runs 17 residues. CDR3 sequence (DNA): TGTGCCAGCAGTTACTTCAACCCCTCCCGGGGGGGAGTTGAAGCTTTCTTT. Amino acid sequence: CASSYFNPSRGGVEAFF.

The chain joins TRBV7-6 to TRBJ2-7; D remains unclear. The CDR3 has 12 amino acids. Germline V lookup: CDR1 SGHVS, CDR2 FNYEAQ. Trimming shortened V by 5 bases and J by 3 bases, and 8 bases separated the two germline ends. This CDR3 is CASSALGYEQYF. CDR3 nucleotides: TGTGCCAGCAGCGCCCTTGGCTACGAGCAGTACTTC.

This chain links TRBV6-6 with TRBJ1-3; D unclear. This CDR3 is built from 16 residues. Trimming removed 0 bases from V and 3 bases from J, with 12 bases in between. CDR1 MNHNY and CDR2 SVGAGI come from the germline V gene (reference sequence). CDR3 bases: TGTGCCAGCAGTTACTCGGGTTCTGGGTATGGAAACACCATATATTTT. Encoded protein: CASSYSGSGYGNTIYF.

This clone was seen a single time. This chain uses TRBV9 with TRBJ2-6; D is uncertain. CDR3 length: 16 amino acids. V lost 3 bases and J 0 bases, leaving 10 bases between the germline ends. Germline V gene data show CDR1 as SGDLS and CDR2 as YYNGEE. The DNA for the CDR3 is TGTGCCAGCAGCGCCACCCCAAACTCTGGGGCCAACGTCCTGACTTTC. This encodes CASSATPNSGANVLTF.

The V and J genes are TRBV19 and TRBJ2-5; no definite D call. V was shortened by 2 bases and J by 1 base, with 5 bases between the two germline ends. CDR3 size: 13 residues. CDR1 is LNHDA and CDR2 is SQIVND in the germline V gene (reference sequence). CDR3 in amino acids: CASSIQTQETQYF. The CDR3 DNA reads TGTGCCAGTAGTATACAGACCCAAGAGACCCAGTACTTC. The full variable domain, its missing parts supplied by reference TRBV19 and TRBJ2-5, is DGGITQSPKYLFRKEGQNVTLSCEQNLNHDAMYWYRQDPGQGLRLIYYSQIVNDFQKGDIAEGYSVSREKKESFPLTVTSAQKNPTAFYLCASSIQTQETQYFGPGTRLLVL.

V gene TRBV7-9 combines with J gene TRBJ2-1; 13 nucleotides line up with TRBD2. Germline CDR1 reads SEHNR; CDR2 reads FQNEAQ (reference sequence). J was trimmed by 5 bases and V by 6 bases; bases with no gene match: 7. This CDR3 is 16 amino acids long. In nucleotides, the CDR3 is TGTGCCAGCAGTCCCACCGGGACTAGCGGGAACAATGAGCAGTTCTTC. Protein sequence: CASSPTGTSGNNEQFF.

CDR3 bases: TGTGCCAGCAGCGGGACTAGCGGGAGGGCCTACGAGCAGTACTTC. This codes for CASSGTSGRAYEQYF. V usage is TRBV9 and J usage is TRBJ2-7; 15 nucleotides line up with TRBD2. V dropped 3 bases and J dropped 2; count of bases not matched to a gene: 0. CDR3 size: 15 residues. CDR1 and CDR2 from the germline V gene are SGDLS and YYNGEE.

This chain joins TRBV9 and TRBJ1-2; no clear D gene. The ends were cut back, 7 bases at V and 1 base at J, with 5 bases in the middle. From germline, CDR1 is SGDLS and CDR2 YYNGEE. This CDR3 contains 11 residues. DNA for the CDR3: TGTGCCAGCTCACTTAACTATGGCTACACCTTC. Protein: CASSLNYGYTF.

The chain has TRBV6-5 and TRBJ1-5; 9 bases fit TRBD1. Looked up from germline, CDR1 is MNHEY and CDR2 is SVGAGI. Unmatched junction bases numbered 6, after V lost 6 bases and J lost 6 bases. The CDR3 spans 14 residues. The CDR3 is CASSLDRGSQPQHF. CDR3 nucleotides: TGTGCCAGCAGCCTCGACAGGGGGAGTCAGCCCCAGCATTTT.

In DNA form, the CDR3 reads TGTGCCAGCAGCCGGGACAGGTCCTTAGCTAACTATGGCTACACCTTC. It yields the protein CASSRDRSLANYGYTF. The rearrangement uses TRBV4-2 and TRBJ1-2, with 8 bases lining up with TRBD1. Trimming removed 4 bases from V and 0 bases from J; junction bases left unmatched: 7. This CDR3 is built from 16 residues. The germline gives CDR1 LGHNA, CDR2 YNFKEQ.

In nucleotides, the CDR3 is TGTGCCAGCAGCTTGGTCCCCGGTTTGGGAAACACCATATATTTT. Translating it yields CASSLVPGLGNTIYF. The chain has TRBV5-5 and TRBJ1-3; no reliable D call. The CDR3 sequence is 15 residues long. V gave up 0 bases and J gave up 4 bases, with 11 bases separating them. Germline loops: CDR1 SGHKS, CDR2 YYEKEE (reference sequence).

This clone came up once. V is TRBV29-1 and J is TRBJ1-3; TRBD1 matches at 7 bases. Looked up from germline, CDR1 is SQVTM and CDR2 is ANQGSEA. The CDR3 has 13 amino acids. V shed 6 bases and J 4 bases; nucleotides not matched to a gene: 6. As DNA, the CDR3 is TGCAGCGTCCGACAGGGCAAGGGAAACACCATATATTTT. It encodes CSVRQGKGNTIYF.

V and J are TRBV5-4 and TRBJ2-7; 14 nucleotides align to TRBD2. The CDR3 has 16 residues. Germline CDR1 reads SGHNT; CDR2 reads YYREEE (reference sequence). Trimming cost V 0 bases and J 4 bases; bases outside gene matches: 3. CDR3 DNA: TGTGCCAGCAGCTTGGGGGGACTAGCGGGAGCTTACGAGCAGTACTTC. It translates to CASSLGGLAGAYEQYF.

V gene TRBV7-9 combines with J gene TRBJ1-1; 7 nucleotides match TRBD1. Trimming cost V 3 bases and J 1 base; bases outside gene matches: 17. Germline CDR1 is SEHNR and CDR2 is FQNEAQ (reference sequence). The CDR3 length is 19 residues. The CDR3 DNA reads TGTGCCAGCAGCTTGAAACCCGGGACAGAGAGTAAGACGAACACTGAAGCTTTCTTT. It yields the protein CASSLKPGTESKTNTEAFF. The full variable domain, in which reference TRBV7-9 and TRBJ1-1 provide the parts outside the CDR3, is DTGVSQNPRHKITKRGQNVTFRCDPISEHNRLYWYRQTLGQGPEFLTYFQNEAQLEKSRLLSDRFSAERPKGSFSTLEIQRTEQGDSAMYLCASSLKPGTESKTNTEAFFGQGTRLTVV.

J is TRBJ2-5 and V is TRBV5-1; D is ambiguous. Per germline, CDR1 SGHRS and CDR2 YFSETQ. This CDR3 is 16 amino acids long. V gave up 0 bases and J gave up 0 bases, with 12 bases separating them. The CDR3 DNA sequence: TGCGCCAGCAGCTTGGAAGGAGCCGAGTACCAAGAGACCCAGTACTTC. Translation: CASSLEGAEYQETQYF. The full variable domain, rest sourced from reference TRBV5-1 and TRBJ2-5, is KAGVTQTPRYLIKTRGQQVTLSCSPISGHRSVSWYQQTPGQGLQFLFEYFSETQRNKGNFPGRFSGRQFSNSRSEMNVSTLELGDSALYLCASSLEGAEYQETQYFGPGTRLLVL.